The entry below describes one T cell receptor (beta chain). At one boundary the junction diverges from the germline segment, which might be a read error. This sample is part of a study of blood T cells in healthy people across ages. A J-beta primer mix and a sample-barcoded 5' primer were used in a second PCR of roughly 6 to 12 cycles. TCRdb redid the calling of the 5' RACE reads with MiXCR, one entry per CDR3 protein. The table shows more than 800,000 distinct CDR3 sequences, with 29% occurring only once. Isolation per sample recovered at least 7 million PBMCs. Germline-derived CDR1 and CDR2 are SGHTA and FQGNSA. This CDR3 comprises 13 residues.

The V and J genes are TRBV7-2 and TRBJ2-7; the D is unclear. The source is a woman older than 75 in good health. Sequences were obtained from blood. The CDR3 sequence is CAGSLVGAYEQYF. The CDR3 nucleotides are TGTGCCGGCAGCTTAGTAGGAGCCTACGAGCAGTACTTC.